One sample yielded the 13 T cell receptor beta chains listed below, sequenced in a study of cytomegalovirus exposure and HLA in healthy donors. PCR involved 60 Vbeta and 13 Jbeta primers. Libraries were prepared by immunoSEQ multiplex PCR; TCRdb keeps only in-frame clonotypes and omits some of them. The sample shows 120,000 or so clones, 80% of them seen only once. Material: PBMCs. All receptors derive from a man younger than 40 in good health and CMV-seropositive.

For the CDR3, the DNA is TGTGCCAGCAGTCCCGAATTGGTCTTGGGGGCGGGTAGCTATGGCTACACCTTC. This encodes CASSPELVLGAGSYGYTF. This chain joins TRBV28 and TRBJ1-2; perhaps TRBD1 as D (6 bases). Trimming left V 5 bases short and J 4 bases short, with 26 bases between. The CDR3 is made up of 18 amino acids. Germline CDR1 and CDR2: MDHEN and SYDVKM.

V is TRBV6-1 and J is TRBJ2-1, with D possibly TRBD2 on 5 matching bases. Germline assignment: CDR1 MNHNS and CDR2 SASEGT. The CDR3 extends over 13 amino acids. The V end was cut by 7 bases, the J end by 2 bases, with 9 bases between. The CDR3: CASKTTTYNEQFF. CDR3 coding DNA: TGTGCCAGCAAGACTACGACCTACAATGAGCAGTTCTTC.

This clone came up once. The rearrangement joins TRBV14 to TRBJ2-1; a weak D match, TRBD2 (6 bases). V lost 6 bases, J lost 3 bases, and 9 bases lay in between. The germline CDR1 and CDR2 sequences are SGHDN and FVKESK. The CDR3 contains 13 residues. CDR3 DNA sequence: TGTGCCAGCAGGGCGGGGTACTACAATGAGCAGTTCTTC. Its translation: CASRAGYYNEQFF.

The chain links TRBV7-3 to TRBJ2-1, with TRBD1 matching over 8 bases. This CDR3 has 14 amino acids. Trimming took 1 base from V and 5 from J; bases not matched to a gene: 1. Germline CDR1 reads SGHTA; CDR2 reads FQGTGA. The CDR3 nucleotides read TGTGCCAGCAGCTTAAACAGGGGGGACAATGAGCAGTTCTTC. It yields the protein CASSLNRGDNEQFF.

About this clone: The junction does not match germline at one end; this may be a read error. The chain couples TRBV5-1 to TRBJ1-2; no clear D. CDR1 SGHRS and CDR2 YFSETQ come from the germline V gene. The CDR3 is made up of 13 amino acids. CDR3 DNA sequence: TGCGCCAGCAGCCACGACGGGGTCTATGTCTACACCTTC. This sequence encodes CASSHDGVYVYTF.

The gene calls are TRBV5-1 and TRBJ1-2; no clear D gene. Trimming cost V 4 bases and J 6 bases, with 13 bases left between them. This CDR3 is built from 13 residues. The germline V gene has CDR1 SGHRS and CDR2 YFSETQ. CDR3 nucleotide sequence: TGCGCCAGCAGCCCGGCCCCGAGGGATGGCTACACCTTC. It specifies CASSPAPRDGYTF. Supplemented by reference TRBV5-1 and TRBJ1-2, the full variable domain reads KAGVTQTPRYLIKTRGQQVTLSCSPISGHRSVSWYQQTPGQGLQFLFEYFSETQRNKGNFPGRFSGRQFSNSRSEMNVSTLELGDSALYLCASSPAPRDGYTFGSGTRLTVV.

The CDR3 spells CASSLQGSSYNEQFF. CDR3 in DNA: TGCGCCAGCAGTCTACAGGGGAGCTCCTACAATGAGCAGTTCTTC. The chain has TRBV10-1 and TRBJ2-1; TRBD1 matches 7 bases. Germline V gene data show CDR1 as WNHNN and CDR2 as SYGVQD (reference sequence). The length of the CDR3 is 15 residues. V shed 5 bases and J 0 bases; nucleotides not matched to a gene: 4.

The sample holds a few counts of this clone. The V and J genes are TRBV19 and TRBJ1-4, with D maybe TRBD1 (6 bases). CDR3 length: 15 amino acids. From germline, CDR1 is LNHDA and CDR2 SQIVND (reference sequence). V lost 4 bases and J 8 bases, leaving 17 bases between the germline ends. This CDR3 is CASSSQGSWAEKLFF. DNA for the CDR3: TGTGCCAGTAGTAGTCAGGGGTCTTGGGCAGAAAAACTGTTTTTT. The variable domain in full, completed from reference TRBV19 and TRBJ1-4, reads DGGITQSPKYLFRKEGQNVTLSCEQNLNHDAMYWYRQDPGQGLRLIYYSQIVNDFQKGDIAEGYSVSREKKESFPLTVTSAQKNPTAFYLCASSSQGSWAEKLFFGSGTQLSVL.

This clone appeared a single time. This rearrangement joins TRBV25-1 to TRBJ2-7; 8 nucleotides line up with TRBD2. The CDR3 has 14 amino acids. Germline lookup yields CDR1 MGHDK and CDR2 SYGVNS. Unmatched junction bases numbered 7, after V lost 6 bases and J lost 3 bases. The CDR3, as DNA: TGTGCCAGCAGCATAGCGGGACACCGCTACGAGCAGTACTTC. It translates to CASSIAGHRYEQYF.

This clone was counted between two and nine times. The chain is built from TRBV11-2 and TRBJ1-4; 7 bases are a match to TRBD1. Germline V gene data show CDR1 as SGHAT and CDR2 as FQNNGV. V lost 4 bases and J lost 8; bases outside the gene matches: 13. CDR3 size: 16 residues. In DNA form, the CDR3 reads TGTGCCAGCAGCTCTAGGACAGGCGCCCTTGCCGAAAAACTGTTTTTT. Its protein product is CASSSRTGALAEKLFF.

The V call is TRBV7-3, the J call TRBJ2-5; TRBD2 might be the D (6 bases). Trimming pared 2 bases from V and 4 bases from J, leaving 11 bases between. CDR1 and CDR2 from the germline V gene are SGHTA and FQGTGA. The length of the CDR3 is 14 residues. The CDR3 loop reads CASSLGGKGETQYF. The CDR3 DNA reads TGTGCCAGCAGCTTAGGGGGGAAGGGAGAGACCCAGTACTTC.

The CDR3 DNA follows: TGTGCCAGCAGGATCAGGGGGGATGGCTACACCTTC. Translation: CASRIRGDGYTF. This sequence joins TRBV6-5 and TRBJ1-2; TRBD1 matches 7 bases. With V trimmed by 6 bases and J by 6 bases, 4 bases remained unmatched. There are 12 residues in the CDR3. Germline CDR1 reads MNHEY; CDR2 reads SVGAGI.

This rearrangement joins TRBV5-8 to TRBJ2-5, with 11 bases that match TRBD2. Germline loops: CDR1 SGHTS, CDR2 YDEGEE. V dropped 0 bases and J dropped 4; count of bases not matched to a gene: 8. This CDR3 comprises 17 residues. Here the CDR3 DNA reads TGTGCCAGCAGCTTGGCCCTTAGCGGGGGGGCTGCAGAGACCCAGTACTTC. Translated, it gives CASSLALSGGAAETQYF.